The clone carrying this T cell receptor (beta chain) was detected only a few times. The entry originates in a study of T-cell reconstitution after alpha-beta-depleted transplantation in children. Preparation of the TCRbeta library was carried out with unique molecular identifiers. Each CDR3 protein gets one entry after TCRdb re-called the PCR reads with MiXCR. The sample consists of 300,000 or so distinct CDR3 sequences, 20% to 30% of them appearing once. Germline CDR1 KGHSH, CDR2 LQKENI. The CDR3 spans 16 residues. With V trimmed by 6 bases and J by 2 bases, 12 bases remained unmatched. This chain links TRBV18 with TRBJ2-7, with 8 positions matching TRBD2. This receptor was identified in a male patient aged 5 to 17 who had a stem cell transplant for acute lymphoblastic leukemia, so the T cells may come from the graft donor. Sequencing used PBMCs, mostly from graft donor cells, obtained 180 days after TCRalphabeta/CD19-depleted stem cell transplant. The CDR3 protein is CASSITPQREPYEQYF. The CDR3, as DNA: TGTGCCAGCTCGATTACCCCTCAGCGGGAGCCCTACGAGCAGTACTTC.